These 5 T cell receptor beta chains share one sample of origin, sequenced in a study of identical twins. TCRdb re-called the 5' RACE reads with MiXCR, one entry per CDR3 protein. The sample has hundreds of thousands of distinct CDR3 sequences; about 20% are singletons. The data were also submitted as part of a second study, on T cells expressing NK-cell markers.

Sequenced input: PBMCs. Receptors originate from a woman aged 18 to 35 in good health.

The gene calls are TRBV12-3 or TRBV12-4 and TRBJ2-6; 7 bases map to TRBD1. V trimming: 3 bases; J trimming: 4 bases; junction bases outside the gene matches: 6. The CDR3 length is 16 residues. The chain's CDR3 is CASSFGTATGANVLTF. The DNA for the CDR3 is TGTGCCAGCAGTTTCGGGACAGCGACGGGGGCCAACGTCCTGACTTTC.

This clonotype was found a few times. The V and J genes are TRBV20-1 and TRBJ2-5; possible D gene TRBD1, 5 bases. The V and J ends lost 5 bases and 7 bases respectively, with 17 bases between them. This CDR3 has 13 amino acids. Per the germline V gene, CDR1 is DFQATT and CDR2 is SNEGSKA (reference sequence). The DNA of the CDR3 is TGCAGTGCTGCCCCAGGGCCTCCAGGGACCCAGTACTTC. Translating gives CSAAPGPPGTQYF.

The chain joins TRBV5-5 to TRBJ2-4; 9 bases match TRBD2. Per germline, CDR1 SGHKS and CDR2 YYEKEE (reference sequence). V gave up 0 bases and J gave up 3 bases; unmatched junction bases: 7. The length of the CDR3 is 17 residues. CDR3 in amino acids: CASSLASGGTVKNIQYF. Written as DNA, the CDR3 is TGTGCCAGCAGCTTGGCCAGCGGGGGGACGGTCAAAAACATTCAGTACTTC.

The chain employs TRBV6-5 and TRBJ2-7, with TRBD2 matching over 11 bases. This CDR3 contains 17 residues. Germline CDR1 and CDR2: MNHEY and SVGAGI. Trimming at V came to 0 bases and at J to 7 bases, leaving 11 bases not matched to a gene. The CDR3 is CASSYSRRVAGGREQYF. The CDR3 nucleotides are TGTGCCAGCAGTTACTCCCGAAGGGTAGCGGGAGGGAGGGAGCAGTACTTC.

This clonotype has a single count. V gene TRBV20-1 combines with J gene TRBJ2-3; D is perhaps TRBD2 (5 bases). Trimming left V 1 base short and J 1 base short, with 9 bases between. The CDR3 totals 14 residues. In germline, CDR1 is DFQATT, CDR2 SNEGSKA (reference sequence). CDR3 region: CSARGLARTDTQYF. The CDR3 nucleotides are TGCAGTGCTAGAGGGCTAGCCCGCACAGATACGCAGTATTTT.